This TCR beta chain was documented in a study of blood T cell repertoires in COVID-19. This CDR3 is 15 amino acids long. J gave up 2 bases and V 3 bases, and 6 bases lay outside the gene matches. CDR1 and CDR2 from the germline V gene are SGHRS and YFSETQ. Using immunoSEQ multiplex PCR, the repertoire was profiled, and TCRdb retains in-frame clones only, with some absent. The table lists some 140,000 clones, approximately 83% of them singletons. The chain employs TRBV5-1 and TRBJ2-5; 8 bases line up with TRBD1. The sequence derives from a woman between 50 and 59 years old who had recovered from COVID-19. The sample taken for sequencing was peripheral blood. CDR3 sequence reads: CASSSNTGGQETQYF. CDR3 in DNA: TGCGCCAGCAGCTCGAATACAGGGGGTCAAGAGACCCAGTACTTC.